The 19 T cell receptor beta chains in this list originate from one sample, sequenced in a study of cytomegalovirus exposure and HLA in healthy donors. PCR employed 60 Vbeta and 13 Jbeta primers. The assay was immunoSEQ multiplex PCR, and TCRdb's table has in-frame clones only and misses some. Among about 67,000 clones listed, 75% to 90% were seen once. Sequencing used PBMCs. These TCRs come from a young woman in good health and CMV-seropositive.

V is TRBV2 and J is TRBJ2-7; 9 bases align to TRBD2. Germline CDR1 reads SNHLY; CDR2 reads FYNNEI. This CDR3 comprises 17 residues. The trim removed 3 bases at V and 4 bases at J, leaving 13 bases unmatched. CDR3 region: CASSDSLRREGQYEQYF. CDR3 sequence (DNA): TGTGCCAGCAGTGATTCTTTGAGGCGGGAGGGCCAATACGAGCAGTACTTC.

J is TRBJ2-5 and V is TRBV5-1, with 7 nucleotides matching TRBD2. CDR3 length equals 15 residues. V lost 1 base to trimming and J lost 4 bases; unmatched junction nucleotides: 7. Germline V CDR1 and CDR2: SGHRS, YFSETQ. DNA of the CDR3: TGCGCCAGCAGCTTGACTAGCGCGGTCACAGAGACCCAGTACTTC. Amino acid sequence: CASSLTSAVTETQYF.

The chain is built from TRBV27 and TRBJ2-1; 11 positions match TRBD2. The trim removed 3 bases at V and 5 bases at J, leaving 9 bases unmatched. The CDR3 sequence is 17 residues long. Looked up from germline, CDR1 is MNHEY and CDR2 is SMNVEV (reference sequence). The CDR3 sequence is CASSFYRTSGHHNEQFF. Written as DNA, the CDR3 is TGTGCCAGCAGTTTTTACCGGACTAGCGGGCACCACAATGAGCAGTTCTTC.

The DNA for the CDR3 is TGCGCCAGCAGTGGAGGAGTCTGGGAGCAGTACTTC. It specifies CASSGGVWEQYF. The gene calls are TRBV10-2 and TRBJ2-7; D is ambiguous. This CDR3 is built from 12 residues. Per germline, CDR1 WSHSY and CDR2 SAAADI. The ends were cut back, 4 bases at V and 7 bases at J, with 11 bases in the middle.

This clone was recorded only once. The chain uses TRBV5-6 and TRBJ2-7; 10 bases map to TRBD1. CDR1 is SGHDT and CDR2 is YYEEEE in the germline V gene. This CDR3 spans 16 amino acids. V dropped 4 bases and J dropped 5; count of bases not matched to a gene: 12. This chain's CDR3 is CASSPGPGTGENEQYF. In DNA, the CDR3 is TGTGCCAGCAGCCCTGGACCCGGGACAGGGGAAAACGAGCAGTACTTC.

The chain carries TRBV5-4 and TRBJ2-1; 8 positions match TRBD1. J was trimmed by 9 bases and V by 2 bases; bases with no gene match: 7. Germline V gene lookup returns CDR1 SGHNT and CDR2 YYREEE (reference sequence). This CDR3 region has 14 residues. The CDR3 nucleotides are TGTGCCAGCAGCTTATCAGGGGGCTGGAGTGAGCAGTTCTTC. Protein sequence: CASSLSGGWSEQFF.

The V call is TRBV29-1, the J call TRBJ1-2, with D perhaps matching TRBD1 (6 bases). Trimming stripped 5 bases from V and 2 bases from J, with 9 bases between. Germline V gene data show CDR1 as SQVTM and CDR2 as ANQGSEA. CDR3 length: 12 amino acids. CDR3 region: CSVRQGNYGYTF. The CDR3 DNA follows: TGCAGCGTTAGGCAGGGGAACTATGGCTACACCTTC.

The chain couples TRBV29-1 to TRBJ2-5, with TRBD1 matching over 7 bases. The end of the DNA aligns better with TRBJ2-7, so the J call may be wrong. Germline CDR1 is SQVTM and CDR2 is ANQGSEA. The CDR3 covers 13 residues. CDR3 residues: CSLGGRSSYEQYF. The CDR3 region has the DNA TGCAGCCTAGGGGGCCGTAGCTCCTACGAGCAGTACTTC.

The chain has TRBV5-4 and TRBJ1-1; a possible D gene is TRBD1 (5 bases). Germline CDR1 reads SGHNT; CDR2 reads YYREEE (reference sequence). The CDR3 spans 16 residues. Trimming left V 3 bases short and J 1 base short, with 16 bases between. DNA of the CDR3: TGTGCCAGCAGCTCCCCCCCTACCGGACAGAACACTGAAGCTTTCTTT. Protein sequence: CASSSPPTGQNTEAFF.

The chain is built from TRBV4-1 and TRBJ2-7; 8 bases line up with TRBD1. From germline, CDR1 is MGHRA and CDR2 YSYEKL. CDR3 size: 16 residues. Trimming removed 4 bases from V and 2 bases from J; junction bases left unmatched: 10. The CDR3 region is CASSPTQGVPPYEQYF. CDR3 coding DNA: TGCGCCAGCAGCCCAACACAGGGGGTCCCGCCCTACGAGCAGTACTTC.

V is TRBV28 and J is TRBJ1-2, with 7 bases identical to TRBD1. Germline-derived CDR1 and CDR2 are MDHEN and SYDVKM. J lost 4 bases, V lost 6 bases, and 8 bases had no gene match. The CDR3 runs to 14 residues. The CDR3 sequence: CASRFRGRAYGYTF. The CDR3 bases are TGTGCCAGCAGATTTAGGGGGCGCGCCTATGGCTACACCTTC.

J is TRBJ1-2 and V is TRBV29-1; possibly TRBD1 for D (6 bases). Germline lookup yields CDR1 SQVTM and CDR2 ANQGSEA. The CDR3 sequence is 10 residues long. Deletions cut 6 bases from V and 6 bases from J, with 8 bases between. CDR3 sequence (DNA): TGCAGCGTCCGGACAGATGGCTACACCTTC. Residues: CSVRTDGYTF.

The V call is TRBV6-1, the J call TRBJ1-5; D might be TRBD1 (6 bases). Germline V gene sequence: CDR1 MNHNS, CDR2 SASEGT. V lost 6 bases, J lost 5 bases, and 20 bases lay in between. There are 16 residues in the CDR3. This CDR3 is CASRETGWPFDQPQHF. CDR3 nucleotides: TGTGCCAGCAGGGAAACAGGGTGGCCTTTTGATCAGCCCCAGCATTTT.

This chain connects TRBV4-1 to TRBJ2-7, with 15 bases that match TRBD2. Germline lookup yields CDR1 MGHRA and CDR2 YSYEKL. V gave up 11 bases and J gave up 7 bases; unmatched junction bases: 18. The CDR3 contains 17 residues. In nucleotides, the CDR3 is TGCGCCCCCAAATCCCCTAGGACTAGCGGGAGGGCTGGGGAGCAGTACTTC. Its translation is CAPKSPRTSGRAGEQYF.

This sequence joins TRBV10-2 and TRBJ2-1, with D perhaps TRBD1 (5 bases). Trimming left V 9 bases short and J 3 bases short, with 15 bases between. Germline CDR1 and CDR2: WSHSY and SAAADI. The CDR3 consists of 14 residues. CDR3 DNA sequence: TGCGCCAGGGGGCTCGTAGCCCGCTACAATGAGCAGTTCTTC. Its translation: CARGLVARYNEQFF.

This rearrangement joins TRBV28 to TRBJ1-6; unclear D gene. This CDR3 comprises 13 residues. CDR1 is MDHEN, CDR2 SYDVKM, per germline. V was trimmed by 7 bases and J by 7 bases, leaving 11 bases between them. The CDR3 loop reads CASTLVSNSPLHF. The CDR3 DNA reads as TGTGCCAGCACCTTAGTGAGCAATTCACCCCTCCACTTT.

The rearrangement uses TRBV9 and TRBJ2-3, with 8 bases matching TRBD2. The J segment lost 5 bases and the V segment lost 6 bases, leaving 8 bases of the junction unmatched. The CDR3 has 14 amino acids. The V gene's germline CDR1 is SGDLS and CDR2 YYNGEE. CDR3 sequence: CASNPGAGEDTQYF. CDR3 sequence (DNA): TGTGCCAGCAACCCGGGAGCGGGGGAAGATACGCAGTATTTT.

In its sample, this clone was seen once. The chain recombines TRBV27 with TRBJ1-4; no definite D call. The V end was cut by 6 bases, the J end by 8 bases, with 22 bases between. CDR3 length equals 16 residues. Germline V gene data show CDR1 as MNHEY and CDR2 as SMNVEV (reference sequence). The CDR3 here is CASSPFGSLRWEKLFF. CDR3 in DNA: TGTGCCAGCAGCCCCTTCGGGAGCCTTCGGTGGGAAAAACTGTTTTTT.

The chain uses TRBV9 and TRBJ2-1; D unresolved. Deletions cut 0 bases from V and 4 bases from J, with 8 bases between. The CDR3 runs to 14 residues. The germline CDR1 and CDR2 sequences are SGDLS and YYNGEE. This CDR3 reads CASSVVTLYNEQFF. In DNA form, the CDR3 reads TGTGCCAGCAGCGTAGTAACCCTATACAATGAGCAGTTCTTC.